The clone carrying this T cell receptor beta chain was seen a handful of times. Antigen unknown. This record comes from a study of read filtering for tumor transcriptome and immune sequencing. Study-wide context: IR-seq gave about 3.5 to 10.27 million TCR reads per sample; RNA-seq gave roughly 80 to 1273. Findings of the study overall: The sorted CD138-negative fraction was a mixed bone marrow immune population, not purified T cells.

Between the trimmed V and J ends, which lost 1 base and 4 bases, there was a span of 23 bases. The CDR3 totals 17 residues. Germline V gene lookup returns CDR1 SQVTM and CDR2 ANQGSEA. This library used around 400 ng RNA and molecular barcoded adaptors spanning alpha/delta and beta/gamma chains. TCRdb redid the calling of the reads with MiXCR, one entry per CDR3 protein. The repertoire holds around 140,000 distinct CDR3 sequences, with less than 15% as singletons. V usage is TRBV29-1 and J usage is TRBJ2-7; possibly TRBD1 for D (5 bases). The sample comprised a population of CD138-negative cells sorted from bone marrow. The source is a donor at least 40 years old with multiple myeloma. The CDR3 DNA follows: TGCAGCGTTGAAGCCCCCCTCTCAGGGATGGGCCGGTACGAGCAGTACTTC. Protein sequence: CSVEAPLSGMGRYEQYF.